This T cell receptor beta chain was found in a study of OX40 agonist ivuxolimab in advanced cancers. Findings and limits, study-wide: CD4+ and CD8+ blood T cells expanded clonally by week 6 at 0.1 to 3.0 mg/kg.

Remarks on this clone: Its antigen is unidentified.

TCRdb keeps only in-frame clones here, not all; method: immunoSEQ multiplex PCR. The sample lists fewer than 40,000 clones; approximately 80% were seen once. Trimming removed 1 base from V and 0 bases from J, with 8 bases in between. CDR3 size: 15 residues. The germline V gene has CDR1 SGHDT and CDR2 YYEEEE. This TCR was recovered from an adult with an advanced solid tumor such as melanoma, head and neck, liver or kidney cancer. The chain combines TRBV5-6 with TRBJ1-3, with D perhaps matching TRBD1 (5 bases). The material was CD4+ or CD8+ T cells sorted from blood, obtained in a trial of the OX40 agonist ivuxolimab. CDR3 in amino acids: CASSLRGHSGNTIYF. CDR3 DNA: TGTGCCAGCAGCTTGCGGGGCCACTCTGGAAACACCATATATTTT.